This TCR beta chain was recovered during a study of Ad26.COV2.S vaccination and SARS-CoV-2 variants. Documented treatment: around 19 received Ad26.COV2.S at low or high dose, single or two shots; five or six received placebo; per-sample allocation not given. Specimen acquisition occurred on day 63 following the initial vaccine or placebo injection. V gave up 3 bases and J gave up 0 bases; unmatched junction bases: 4. The CDR3 totals 15 residues. Germline lookup yields CDR1 KGHSH and CDR2 LQKENI. Clones were sequenced by immunoSEQ multiplex PCR, and TCRdb holds only the in-frame ones, with some missing. Of about 400,000 clones in the sample, about four fifths were seen once.

The V call is TRBV18, the J call TRBJ1-2; 7 bases are shared with TRBD1. Sequences were derived from peripheral blood, sampled in a trial of Ad26.COV2.S vaccine versus placebo. The sequence derives from a person between 18 and 59 years old who received the Ad26.COV2.S COVID-19 vaccine or a placebo. The CDR3 spells CASSPGQVANYGYTF. DNA for the CDR3: TGTGCCAGCTCACCCGGACAGGTAGCTAACTATGGCTACACCTTC.